This passage covers 24 T cell receptor beta chains from one sample sequenced in a study of cytomegalovirus exposure and HLA in healthy donors. PCR primers comprised 60 Vbeta and 13 Jbeta primers. The protocol was immunoSEQ multiplex PCR, while the TCRdb copy is restricted to in-frame clones and leaves out a portion. This table has 100,000 to 150,000 clones, roughly 80% appearing once. Sequenced: PBMCs. The receptors here all came from a man aged 25-45 years in good health and CMV-seropositive.

V gene TRBV10-3 combines with J gene TRBJ1-2, with TRBD1 matching over 8 bases. The CDR3 has 14 amino acids. Germline loops: CDR1 ENHRY, CDR2 SYGVKD. V shed 7 bases and J 4 bases; nucleotides not matched to a gene: 8. CDR3 protein: CAITTVGQGYGYTF. Here the CDR3 DNA reads TGTGCCATCACCACTGTAGGACAGGGCTATGGCTACACCTTC.

The chain is built from TRBV30 and TRBJ2-1; D is unclear. The germline gives CDR1 GTSNPN, CDR2 SVGIG (reference sequence). V shed 3 bases and J shed 3 bases, with 3 bases lying between them. The CDR3 has 11 amino acids. DNA of the CDR3: TGTGCCTGGAGCTTCTACAATGAGCAGTTCTTC. Its translation: CAWSFYNEQFF.

The V and J genes are TRBV27 and TRBJ2-7, with 7 bases aligning to TRBD2. Looked up from germline, CDR1 is MNHEY and CDR2 is SMNVEV (reference sequence). The CDR3 has 14 residues. Losses at the gene ends were 0 bases for V and 2 bases for J; bases not matched to a gene: 1. The CDR3 here is CASSLSAGTYEQYF. CDR3 nucleotide sequence: TGTGCCAGCAGTTTATCAGCGGGAACCTACGAGCAGTACTTC.

The chain has TRBV7-9 and TRBJ2-5; D gene uncertain. Between the trimmed V and J ends, which lost 1 base and 4 bases, there was a span of 10 bases. The CDR3 has 14 residues. Germline assignment: CDR1 SEHNR and CDR2 FQNEAQ (reference sequence). Written as DNA, the CDR3 is TGTGCCAGCAGCTTAGTGGGCAGTACAGAGACCCAGTACTTC. As protein: CASSLVGSTETQYF.

With respect to this clone: Sequence at one end of the junction differs from germline and may be a read error. This rearrangement joins TRBV5-4 to TRBJ2-7, with 8 positions matching TRBD1. The CDR3 loop spans 13 amino acids. CDR1 is SGHNT, CDR2 YYREEE, per germline (reference sequence). CDR3 coding DNA: TGTGCCAGCAGCACGGGACAGGCCCGAGAGCGGTACTTC. Translation gives CASSTGQARERYF.

The V and J genes are TRBV7-9 and TRBJ1-1; no reliable D call. V was trimmed by 3 bases and J by 3 bases, leaving 5 bases between them. The CDR3 covers 12 residues. CDR1 and CDR2 (germline): SEHNR, FQNEAQ (reference sequence). DNA for the CDR3: TGTGCCAGCAGCTTTCGGGACACTGAAGCTTTCTTT. Protein: CASSFRDTEAFF.

The J gene is TRBJ2-3, the V gene TRBV6-5; TRBD2 might be the D (5 bases). V lost 0 bases and J lost 1, with 5 bases in between. The CDR3 covers 14 residues. Germline V CDR1 and CDR2: MNHEY, SVGAGI. CDR3 DNA sequence: TGTGCCAGCAGTTACTCGAGGGGCACAGATACGCAGTATTTT. It yields the protein CASSYSRGTDTQYF.

In nucleotides, the CDR3 is TGTGCCAGCAGTTACTCGTCGGGACTAGGGGGTGAGCAGTACTTC. Its protein is CASSYSSGLGGEQYF. V gene TRBV6-6 combines with J gene TRBJ2-7; 8 bases match TRBD2. V lost 0 bases to trimming and J lost 7 bases; unmatched junction nucleotides: 8. Germline-derived CDR1 and CDR2 are MNHNY and SVGAGI (reference sequence). This CDR3 is built from 15 residues.

The chain has TRBV30 and TRBJ1-1; 8 bases agree with TRBD1. The V gene's germline CDR1 is GTSNPN and CDR2 SVGIG (reference sequence). The CDR3 runs to 17 residues. The V gene end was trimmed by 0 bases and the J gene end by 3 bases; junction bases not matched to a gene: 12. CDR3 region: CAWSVGGGGQGYTEAFF. DNA for the CDR3: TGTGCCTGGAGTGTAGGGGGGGGCGGACAGGGCTACACTGAAGCTTTCTTT.

This sequence joins TRBV7-2 and TRBJ2-3; possibly TRBD1 for D (5 bases). The germline V gene encodes CDR1 SGHTA and CDR2 FQGNSA. Trimming removed 3 bases from V and 3 bases from J, with 16 bases in between. There are 16 residues in the CDR3. For the CDR3, the DNA is TGTGCCAGCAGCTTTAGGGGAACCACCCCGACAGATACGCAGTATTTT. Protein product: CASSFRGTTPTDTQYF.

V and J are TRBV7-9 and TRBJ2-7, with D perhaps TRBD1 (6 bases). Germline V gene sequence: CDR1 SEHNR, CDR2 FQNEAQ (reference sequence). V was cut by 6 bases and J by 6 bases, with 15 bases left in between. CDR3 length: 13 amino acids. The CDR3 protein is CASSAGQSSEQYF. The CDR3 DNA reads as TGTGCCAGCAGTGCCGGACAGTCCAGCGAGCAGTACTTC.

CDR3 amino acids: CASSLGTQGWNTEAFF. The CDR3 nucleotides are TGTGCCAGCAGCTTAGGTACACAGGGATGGAACACTGAAGCTTTCTTT. The chain couples TRBV7-9 to TRBJ1-1, with D perhaps matching TRBD1 (6 bases). V lost 1 base, J lost 1 base, and 13 bases lay in between. This CDR3 is 16 amino acids long. Per the germline V gene, CDR1 is SEHNR and CDR2 is FQNEAQ (reference sequence).

The V gene is TRBV7-2, the J gene TRBJ2-5; no definite D call. Germline V gene data show CDR1 as SGHTA and CDR2 as FQGNSA. V was pared by 3 bases and J by 5 bases, with 7 bases between. This CDR3 region has 12 residues. CDR3 sequence: CASSFVAETQYF. CDR3 nucleotides: TGTGCCAGCAGCTTTGTCGCGGAGACCCAGTACTTC.

The chain has TRBV5-1 and TRBJ1-1; 7 bases are a match to TRBD1. Trimming removed 0 bases from V and 4 bases from J; junction bases left unmatched: 9. Germline loops: CDR1 SGHRS, CDR2 YFSETQ. This CDR3 has 16 amino acids. The CDR3 spells CASSLGQGASVTEAFF. CDR3 nucleotides: TGCGCCAGCAGCTTGGGACAGGGTGCTTCCGTCACTGAAGCTTTCTTT. The entire variable domain, with the rest obtained from reference TRBV5-1 and TRBJ1-1, is as follows: KAGVTQTPRYLIKTRGQQVTLSCSPISGHRSVSWYQQTPGQGLQFLFEYFSETQRNKGNFPGRFSGRQFSNSRSEMNVSTLELGDSALYLCASSLGQGASVTEAFFGQGTRLTVV.

The rearrangement uses TRBV9 and TRBJ2-5, with D possibly matching TRBD1 (6 bases). The V gene's germline CDR1 is SGDLS and CDR2 YYNGEE. Trimming removed 3 bases from V and 2 bases from J, with 11 bases in between. This CDR3 has 14 amino acids. The CDR3 here is CASSAGQPQETQYF. CDR3 DNA sequence: TGTGCCAGCAGCGCCGGACAGCCTCAAGAGACCCAGTACTTC.

This chain connects TRBV19 to TRBJ1-4, with D perhaps TRBD1 (6 bases). CDR1 and CDR2 from the germline V gene are LNHDA and SQIVND (reference sequence). V was cut by 3 bases and J by 6 bases, with 14 bases left in between. The CDR3 is 15 amino acids. CDR3 sequence: CASSIGGRGHEKLFF. The CDR3 DNA sequence: TGTGCCAGTAGTATTGGAGGCAGGGGCCATGAAAAACTGTTTTTT.

The DNA of the CDR3 is TGTGCCAGCAGCTCGGAACAGGGGAACACTGAAGCTTTCTTT. Translated: CASSSEQGNTEAFF. This chain links TRBV7-2 with TRBJ1-1; weak D call: TRBD1 (6 bases). Trimming removed 4 bases at V and 1 base at J, with 10 bases between. Germline lookup yields CDR1 SGHTA and CDR2 FQGNSA. CDR3 length: 14 residues.

The chain links TRBV4-3 to TRBJ2-5, with 11 nucleotides matching TRBD2. The CDR3 runs to 16 residues. Germline CDR1 and CDR2: LGHNA and YSLEER. V trimming: 4 bases; J trimming: 4 bases; junction bases outside the gene matches: 8. CDR3 residues: CASSRLLAGVPETQYF. In nucleotides, the CDR3 is TGCGCCAGCAGCCGCCTACTAGCGGGAGTCCCAGAGACCCAGTACTTC.

The V call is TRBV19, the J call TRBJ2-4; 9 bases fit TRBD1. V lost 8 bases and J lost 8; bases outside the gene matches: 10. Germline assignment: CDR1 LNHDA and CDR2 SQIVND (reference sequence). CDR3 size: 14 residues. The chain's CDR3 is CASSNRGLWDIQYF. Written as DNA, the CDR3 is TGTGCCAGTTCCAACAGGGGGCTTTGGGACATTCAGTACTTC.

CDR3 protein: CASSQLSSSYEQYF. CDR3 bases: TGTGCCAGCAGCCAATTAAGTAGCTCCTACGAGCAGTACTTC. V is TRBV7-8 and J is TRBJ2-7; D is unresolved. Germline CDR1 is SGHVS and CDR2 is FQNEAQ. The CDR3 is 14 residues long. V was cut by 5 bases and J by 0 bases, with 11 bases left in between.

The chain couples TRBV13 to TRBJ2-2; possibly TRBD2 for D (5 bases). The germline V and J ends were trimmed by 1 base and 4 bases, with 10 bases remaining between them. Looked up from germline, CDR1 is PRHDT and CDR2 is FYEKMQ (reference sequence). The CDR3 runs to 15 residues. This chain's CDR3 is CASSLEGRGTGELFF. CDR3 DNA: TGTGCCAGCAGCTTAGAAGGGAGAGGCACCGGGGAGCTGTTTTTT.

V usage is TRBV4-2 and J usage is TRBJ2-7; the match to TRBD2 covers 8 bases. V lost 0 bases and J lost 0; bases outside the gene matches: 4. The CDR3 contains 16 residues. Germline lookup yields CDR1 LGHNA and CDR2 YNFKEQ. Written as DNA, the CDR3 is TGTGCCAGCAGCCAAGATTGGGGGACTAGCTCCTACGAGCAGTACTTC. It translates to CASSQDWGTSSYEQYF.

The J gene is TRBJ1-5, the V gene TRBV30, with D maybe TRBD1 (5 bases). The CDR3 is made up of 14 amino acids. V was pared by 2 bases and J by 3 bases, with 11 bases between. Looked up from germline, CDR1 is GTSNPN and CDR2 is SVGIG (reference sequence). The CDR3: CAWSSGNSNQPQHF. For the CDR3, the DNA is TGTGCCTGGAGTTCAGGGAACTCCAATCAGCCCCAGCATTTT.

This rearrangement joins TRBV7-2 to TRBJ1-3; D is uncertain. Germline V gene lookup returns CDR1 SGHTA and CDR2 FQGNSA. V shed 1 base and J shed 0 bases, with 7 bases lying between them. The CDR3 covers 15 residues. CDR3 DNA sequence: TGTGCCAGCAGCTTAGAGAGGTCCTCTGGAAACACCATATATTTT. Its protein is CASSLERSSGNTIYF.